The 14 T cell receptor beta chains given below trace back to one sample, sequenced in a study of CD8+ T cells in alopecia areata. After isolation, RNA underwent reverse transcription to generate cDNA as the sequencing template. TCRdb keeps only in-frame clones here, not all; method: immunoSEQ multiplex PCR. The data show more than 150,000 clones, roughly 46% seen once. As to treatment: oral pan-JAK inhibitor, 5-10 mg twice daily. Material: CD8+ T cells sorted from blood, obtained at week 52, from a patient treated with tofacitinib. These receptors were taken from a human donor with alopecia areata.

The rearrangement uses TRBV4-3 and TRBJ1-1; D possibly corresponds to TRBD1 (5 bases). V dropped 3 bases and J dropped 2 bases, with 16 bases sitting between them. Germline assignment: CDR1 LGHNA and CDR2 YSLEER. CDR3 length: 16 amino acids. For the CDR3, the DNA is TGCGCCAGCAGCCATCTTATTGACAGCCCTAACACTGAAGCTTTCTTT. It codes for CASSHLIDSPNTEAFF.

This clone showed up just a few times. V gene TRBV7-2 combines with J gene TRBJ2-7; TRBD2 aligns across 8 bases. Germline loops: CDR1 SGHTA, CDR2 FQGNSA. Trimming took 5 bases from V and 0 from J; bases not matched to a gene: 6. The CDR3 sequence is 15 residues long. The CDR3 nucleotides read TGTGCCAGCAGCAAGCGGGGGTTTCTCTCCTACGAGCAGTACTTC. Its protein product is CASSKRGFLSYEQYF.

The table lists this clone with a few counts. The chain carries TRBV5-1 and TRBJ1-1; D is undetermined. Germline assignment: CDR1 SGHRS and CDR2 YFSETQ. The germline V and J ends were trimmed by 0 bases and 3 bases, with 6 bases remaining between them. The CDR3 has 13 residues. CDR3: CASSLVLDTEAFF. DNA for the CDR3: TGCGCCAGCAGCTTGGTTTTGGACACTGAAGCTTTCTTT.

The V and J genes are TRBV5-6 and TRBJ1-4; tentative D call: TRBD1 (6 bases). V lost 7 bases and J 2 bases, leaving 15 bases between the germline ends. Germline V gene lookup returns CDR1 SGHDT and CDR2 YYEEEE. The CDR3 is 15 amino acids. The CDR3 spells CASRPTGSTNEKLFF. CDR3 bases: TGTGCCAGCCGCCCTACAGGGAGCACTAATGAAAAACTGTTTTTT.

The J gene is TRBJ2-7, the V gene TRBV27; D gene ambiguous. Trimming pared 7 bases from V and 6 bases from J, leaving 19 bases between. The CDR3 has 14 amino acids. CDR1 and CDR2 from the germline V gene are MNHEY and SMNVEV (reference sequence). DNA of the CDR3: TGTGCCAGCACCGGGCCCTCGTTGACTTCCGAGCAGTACTTC. It yields the protein CASTGPSLTSEQYF.

This chain joins TRBV30 and TRBJ1-5; D is uncertain. This CDR3 is 13 amino acids long. Trimming left V 1 base short and J 1 base short, with 5 bases between. Germline values: CDR1 GTSNPN, CDR2 SVGIG (reference sequence). The CDR3 bases are TGTGCCTGGAGTGCCAGAAGCAATCAGCCCCAGCATTTT. This translates into CAWSARSNQPQHF.

This clone came up once. The chain has TRBV18 and TRBJ1-1, with D uncertain. The ends were cut back, 2 bases at V and 5 bases at J, with 9 bases in the middle. Germline assignment: CDR1 KGHSH and CDR2 LQKENI. The CDR3 runs 13 residues. The CDR3 region has the DNA TGTGCCAGCTCACCAGGGGAGGGAACTGAAGCTTTCTTT. Encoded protein: CASSPGEGTEAFF.

This clone showed up just a few times. The chain's CDR3 is CASSGWGVGNEKLFF. The CDR3 region has the DNA TGTGCCAGCAGCGGTTGGGGCGTAGGTAATGAAAAACTGTTTTTT. The rearrangement links TRBV5-6 to TRBJ1-4; the D gene is possibly TRBD1 (5 bases). CDR1 is SGHDT, CDR2 YYEEEE, per germline. Deletions cut 4 bases from V and 4 bases from J, with 14 bases between. The CDR3 has 15 amino acids.

This clone was observed a few times. The chain is built from TRBV15 and TRBJ2-5; a weak D match, TRBD2 (5 bases). Germline V gene sequence: CDR1 LNHNV, CDR2 YYDKDF (reference sequence). The CDR3 runs to 15 residues. Trimming left V 0 bases short and J 4 bases short, with 12 bases between. The CDR3 sequence is CATSRELVTGETQYF. DNA for the CDR3: TGTGCCACCAGCAGAGAACTAGTTACCGGAGAGACCCAGTACTTC.

This chain links TRBV27 with TRBJ2-7; weak D call: TRBD1 (6 bases). This CDR3 is 14 amino acids long. Trimming stripped 2 bases from V and 5 bases from J, with 13 bases between. CDR1 is MNHEY, CDR2 SMNVEV, per germline (reference sequence). The CDR3 DNA sequence: TGTGCCAGCAGTTTAGGCGACAGGCCCGACGAGCAGTACTTC. Protein: CASSLGDRPDEQYF.

This clone was seen a single time. This chain joins TRBV4-3 and TRBJ1-1, with TRBD1 as a possible D gene (6 bases). CDR1 LGHNA and CDR2 YSLEER come from the germline V gene. The V and J ends lost 0 bases and 0 bases respectively, with 14 bases between them. CDR3 length: 17 amino acids. The CDR3 sequence is CASSQDGQGFMNTEAFF. In DNA, the CDR3 is TGCGCCAGCAGCCAAGATGGGCAGGGGTTTATGAACACTGAAGCTTTCTTT.

The chain carries TRBV13 and TRBJ2-3; 8 nucleotides line up with TRBD2. With V trimmed by 5 bases and J by 3 bases, 4 bases remained unmatched. This CDR3 has 14 amino acids. Germline V gene lookup returns CDR1 PRHDT and CDR2 FYEKMQ (reference sequence). The DNA of the CDR3 is TGTGCCAGCAGCCCCGGACTAGCAACAGATACGCAGTATTTT. Translation gives CASSPGLATDTQYF.

V gene TRBV7-8 combines with J gene TRBJ1-4; D not certain. V dropped 2 bases and J dropped 0 bases, with 10 bases sitting between them. From germline, CDR1 is SGHVS and CDR2 FQNEAQ. The CDR3 has 16 amino acids. The CDR3 sequence: CASSLRAWATNEKLFF. The CDR3 DNA reads TGTGCCAGCAGCTTACGGGCGTGGGCAACTAATGAAAAACTGTTTTTT.

The rearrangement uses TRBV7-9 and TRBJ1-1; 7 bases line up with TRBD1. The V gene's germline CDR1 is SEHNR and CDR2 FQNEAQ (reference sequence). J lost 10 bases, V lost 1 base, and 9 bases had no gene match. The CDR3 runs 14 residues. The chain's CDR3 is CASSLEGAQVGAFF. CDR3 DNA: TGTGCCAGCAGCTTAGAGGGGGCGCAGGTAGGAGCTTTCTTT.